The subject of this entry is one T cell receptor beta chain. The antigen is not known. This may stem from a read error, because a much larger clone lies one nucleotide away. Since the CDR3 does not end with the conserved phenylalanine or tryptophan, this likely comes from a read error. This specimen comes from a study of early T cells in non-severe SARS-CoV-2 infection. Study context: Sequencing was performed on bulk RNA from unsorted whole blood, leaving chains unpaired.

Study-wide findings and caveats: Anti-spike CD8 specificities were favored by VDJdb matching, whose results missed private and CD4 specificities.

The V gene end was trimmed by 10 bases and the J gene end by 2 bases; junction bases not matched to a gene: 5. Germline CDR1 reads MNHEY; CDR2 reads SMNVEV (reference sequence). This CDR3 comprises 13 residues. Tagging with unique molecular identifiers was applied to individual cDNA molecules. TCRdb re-called the 5' RACE reads through MiXCR, storing one row per CDR3 protein. Altogether 70,000 or so distinct CDR3 sequences are present, around 10% being singletons, with the ten largest covering under 10%. This receptor was taken from an adult who was a healthcare worker with PCR-confirmed SARS-CoV-2 infection or an uninfected control (not recorded which). The specimen comprised whole blood, sampled at baseline. The chain has TRBV27 and TRBJ2-3, with 8 bases identical to TRBD2. Here the CDR3 reads CATGGGLTDTQYS. The CDR3 DNA follows: TGTGCCACCGGGGGGGGGCTCACAGATACGCAGTATTCT.